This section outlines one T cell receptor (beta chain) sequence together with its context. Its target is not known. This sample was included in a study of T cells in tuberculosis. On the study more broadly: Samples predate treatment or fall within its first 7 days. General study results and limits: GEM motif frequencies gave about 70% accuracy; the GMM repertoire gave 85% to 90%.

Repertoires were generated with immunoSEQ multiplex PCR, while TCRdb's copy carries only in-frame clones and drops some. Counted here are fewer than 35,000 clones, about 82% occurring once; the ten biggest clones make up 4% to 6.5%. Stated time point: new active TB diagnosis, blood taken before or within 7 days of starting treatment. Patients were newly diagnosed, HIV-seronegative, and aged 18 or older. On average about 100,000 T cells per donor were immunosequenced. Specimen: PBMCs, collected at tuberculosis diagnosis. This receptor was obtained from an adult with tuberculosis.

DNA of the CDR3: TGTGCCAGCAGTGAAGCGCTACAGGGGGGAGGGGAGCAGTTCTTC. Translation gives CASSEALQGGGEQFF. This chain uses TRBV2 with TRBJ2-1; maybe TRBD1 (8 bases). The CDR3 sequence is 15 residues long. The germline CDR1 and CDR2 sequences are SNHLY and FYNNEI. V was pared by 0 bases and J by 10 bases, with 16 bases between.